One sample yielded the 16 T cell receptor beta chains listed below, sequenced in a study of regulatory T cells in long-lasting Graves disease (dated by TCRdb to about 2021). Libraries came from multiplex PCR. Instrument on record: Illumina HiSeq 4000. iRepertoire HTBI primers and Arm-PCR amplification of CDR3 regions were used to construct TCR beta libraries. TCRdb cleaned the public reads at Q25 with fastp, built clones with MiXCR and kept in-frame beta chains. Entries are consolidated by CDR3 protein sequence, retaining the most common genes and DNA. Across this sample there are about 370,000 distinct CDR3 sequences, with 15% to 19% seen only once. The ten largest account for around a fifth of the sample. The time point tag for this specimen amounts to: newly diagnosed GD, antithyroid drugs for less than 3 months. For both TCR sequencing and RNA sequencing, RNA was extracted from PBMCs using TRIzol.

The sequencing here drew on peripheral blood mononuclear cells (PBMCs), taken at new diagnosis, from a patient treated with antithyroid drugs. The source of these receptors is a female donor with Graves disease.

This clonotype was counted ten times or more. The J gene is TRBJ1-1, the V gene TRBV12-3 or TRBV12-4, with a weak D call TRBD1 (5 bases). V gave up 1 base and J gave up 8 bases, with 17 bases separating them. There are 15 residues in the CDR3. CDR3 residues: CASSLGRQLFHEAFF. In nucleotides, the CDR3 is TGTGCCAGCAGTTTAGGGAGACAGTTGTTCCACGAAGCTTTCTTT.

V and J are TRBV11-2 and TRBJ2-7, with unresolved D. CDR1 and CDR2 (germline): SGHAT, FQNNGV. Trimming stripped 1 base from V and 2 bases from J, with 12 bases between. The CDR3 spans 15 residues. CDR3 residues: CASSLGGGFAYEQYF. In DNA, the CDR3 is TGTGCCAGCAGCTTAGGGGGTGGGTTCGCCTACGAGCAGTACTTC.

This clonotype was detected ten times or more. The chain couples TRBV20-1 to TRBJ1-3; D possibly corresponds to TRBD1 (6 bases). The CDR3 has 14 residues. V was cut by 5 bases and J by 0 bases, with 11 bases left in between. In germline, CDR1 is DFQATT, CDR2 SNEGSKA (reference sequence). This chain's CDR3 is CSASQGSSGNTIYF. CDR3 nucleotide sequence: TGCAGTGCTTCACAGGGTAGCTCTGGAAACACCATATATTTT.

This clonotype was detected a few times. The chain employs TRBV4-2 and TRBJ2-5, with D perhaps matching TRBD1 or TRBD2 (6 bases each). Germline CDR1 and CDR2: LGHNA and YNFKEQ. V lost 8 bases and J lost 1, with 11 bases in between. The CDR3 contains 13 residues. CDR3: CASGWGAQETQYF. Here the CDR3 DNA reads TGTGCCAGCGGGTGGGGGGCCCAAGAGACCCAGTACTTC.

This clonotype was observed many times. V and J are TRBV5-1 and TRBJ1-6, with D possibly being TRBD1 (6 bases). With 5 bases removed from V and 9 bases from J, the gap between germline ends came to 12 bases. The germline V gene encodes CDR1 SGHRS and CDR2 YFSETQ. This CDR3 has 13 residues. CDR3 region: CASSLKGGSPLHF. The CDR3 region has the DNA TGCGCCAGCAGTCTCAAGGGGGGTTCACCCCTCCACTTT.

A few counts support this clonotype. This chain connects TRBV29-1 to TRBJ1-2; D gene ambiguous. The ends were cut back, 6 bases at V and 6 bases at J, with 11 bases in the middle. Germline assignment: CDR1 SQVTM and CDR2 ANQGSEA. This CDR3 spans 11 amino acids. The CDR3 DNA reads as TGCAGCGTGTCCGCCTCCCATGGCTACACCTTC. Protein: CSVSASHGYTF.

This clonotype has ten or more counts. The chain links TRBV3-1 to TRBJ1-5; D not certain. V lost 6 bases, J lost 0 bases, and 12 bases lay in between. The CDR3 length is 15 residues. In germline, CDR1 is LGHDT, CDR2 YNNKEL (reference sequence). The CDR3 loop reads CASSRTLLSNQPQHF. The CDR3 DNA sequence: TGTGCCAGCAGTCGAACACTCCTTAGCAATCAGCCCCAGCATTTT.

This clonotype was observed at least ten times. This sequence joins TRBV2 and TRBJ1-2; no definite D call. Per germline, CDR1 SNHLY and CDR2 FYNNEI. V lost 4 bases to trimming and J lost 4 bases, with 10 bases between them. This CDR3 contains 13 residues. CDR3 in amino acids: CASSGDVTYGYTF. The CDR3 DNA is TGTGCCAGCAGTGGTGACGTCACCTATGGCTACACCTTC.

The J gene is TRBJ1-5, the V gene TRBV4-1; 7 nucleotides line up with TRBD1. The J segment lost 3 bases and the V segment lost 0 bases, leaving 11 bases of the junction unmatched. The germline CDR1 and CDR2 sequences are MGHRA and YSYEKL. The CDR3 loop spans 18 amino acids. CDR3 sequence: CASSQDDRATPFNQPQHF. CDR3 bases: TGCGCCAGCAGCCAAGACGACAGGGCCACTCCATTCAATCAGCCCCAGCATTTT.

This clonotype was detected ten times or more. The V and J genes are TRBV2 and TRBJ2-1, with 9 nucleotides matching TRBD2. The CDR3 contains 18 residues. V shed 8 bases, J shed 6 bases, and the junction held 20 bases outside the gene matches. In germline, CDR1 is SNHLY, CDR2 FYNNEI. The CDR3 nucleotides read TGTGCCAGCCGCGAGAGCGGAGGGGGCGGGGGGGCCTTCAATGAGCAGTTCTTC. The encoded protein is CASRESGGGGGAFNEQFF.

The CDR3 region has the DNA TGTGCCAGCAGTGACCCCGGACAGGCGGGTGGCTACACCTTC. It translates to CASSDPGQAGGYTF. The chain recombines TRBV25-1 with TRBJ1-2; 7 positions match TRBD1. There are 14 residues in the CDR3. The trim removed 3 bases at V and 7 bases at J, leaving 8 bases unmatched. Germline loops: CDR1 MGHDK, CDR2 SYGVNS.

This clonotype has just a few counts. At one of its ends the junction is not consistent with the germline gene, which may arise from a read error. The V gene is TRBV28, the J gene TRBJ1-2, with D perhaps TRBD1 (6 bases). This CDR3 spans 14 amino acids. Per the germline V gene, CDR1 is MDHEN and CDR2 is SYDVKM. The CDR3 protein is CASRILAGVYGHTF. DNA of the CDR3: TGTGCCAGCAGAATCCTGGCAGGGGTCTATGGCCACACCTTC.

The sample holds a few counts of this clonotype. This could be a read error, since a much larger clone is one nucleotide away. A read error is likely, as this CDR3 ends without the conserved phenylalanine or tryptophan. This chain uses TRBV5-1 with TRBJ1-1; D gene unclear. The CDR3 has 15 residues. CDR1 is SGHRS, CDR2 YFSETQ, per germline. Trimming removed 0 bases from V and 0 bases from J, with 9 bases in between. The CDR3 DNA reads TGCGCCAGCAGCTTGGCGGCGGCAATGAACACTGAAGCTTTCCTT. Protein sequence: CASSLAAAMNTEAFL.

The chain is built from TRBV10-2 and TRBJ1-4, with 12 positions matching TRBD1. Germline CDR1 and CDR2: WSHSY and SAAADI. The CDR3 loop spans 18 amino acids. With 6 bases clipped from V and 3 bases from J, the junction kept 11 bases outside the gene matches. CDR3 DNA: TGCGCCAGCAGCTCCGGGACAGGGGGCGTCCTACCTAATGAAAAACTGTTTTTT. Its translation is CASSSGTGGVLPNEKLFF.

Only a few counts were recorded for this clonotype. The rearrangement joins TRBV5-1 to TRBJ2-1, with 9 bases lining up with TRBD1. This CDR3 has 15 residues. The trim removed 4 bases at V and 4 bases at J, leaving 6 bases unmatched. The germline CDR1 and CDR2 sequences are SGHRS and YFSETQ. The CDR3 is CASSAGQGPYNEQFF. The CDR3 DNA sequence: TGCGCCAGCAGCGCGGGACAGGGACCTTACAATGAGCAGTTCTTC.

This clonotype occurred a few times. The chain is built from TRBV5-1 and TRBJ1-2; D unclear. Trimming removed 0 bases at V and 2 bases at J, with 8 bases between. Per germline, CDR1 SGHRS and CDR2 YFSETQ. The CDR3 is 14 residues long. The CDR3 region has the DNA TGCGCCAGCAGCTTGGAGCAGGCGAACTATGGCTACACCTTC. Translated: CASSLEQANYGYTF.